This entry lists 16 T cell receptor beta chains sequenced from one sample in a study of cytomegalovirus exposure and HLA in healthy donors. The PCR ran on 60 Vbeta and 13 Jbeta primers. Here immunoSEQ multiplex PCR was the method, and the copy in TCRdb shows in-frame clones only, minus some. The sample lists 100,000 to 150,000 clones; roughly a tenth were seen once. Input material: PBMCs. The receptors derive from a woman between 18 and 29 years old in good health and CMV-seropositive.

The DNA of the CDR3 is TGTGCCAGCAGCTTGGCCCGGGACACCAGCAATCAGCCCCAGCATTTT. Its protein is CASSLARDTSNQPQHF. The chain carries TRBV5-6 and TRBJ1-5; D might be TRBD1 (6 bases). Germline V CDR1 and CDR2: SGHDT, YYEEEE. This CDR3 comprises 16 residues. V lost 0 bases, J lost 1 base, and 11 bases lay in between.

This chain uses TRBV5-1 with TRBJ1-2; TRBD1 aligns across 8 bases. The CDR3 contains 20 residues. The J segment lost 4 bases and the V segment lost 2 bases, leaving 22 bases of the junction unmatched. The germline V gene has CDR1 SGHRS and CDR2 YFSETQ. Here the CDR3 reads CASSFEPIRQGKSGLYGYTF. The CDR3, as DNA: TGCGCCAGCAGCTTCGAACCAATAAGACAGGGGAAGAGCGGGCTCTATGGCTACACCTTC.

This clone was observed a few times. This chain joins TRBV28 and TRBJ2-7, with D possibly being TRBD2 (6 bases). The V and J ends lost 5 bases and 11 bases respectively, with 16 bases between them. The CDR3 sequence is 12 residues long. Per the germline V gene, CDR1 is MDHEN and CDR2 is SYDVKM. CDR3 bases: TGTGCCAGCAGTACCCGCTTTTGGGGGGAGTACTTC. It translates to CASSTRFWGEYF. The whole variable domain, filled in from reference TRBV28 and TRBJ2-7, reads DVKVTQSSRYLVKRTGEKVFLECVQDMDHENMFWYRQDPGLGLRLIYFSYDVKMKEKGDIPEGYSVSREKKERFSLILESASTNQTSMYLCASSTRFWGEYFGPGTRLTVT.

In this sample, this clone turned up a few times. CDR3 sequence: CASSPPTGRSDTQYF. The CDR3 DNA sequence: TGTGCCAGCTCACCGCCGACAGGGCGTTCAGATACGCAGTATTTT. The rearrangement links TRBV18 to TRBJ2-3; TRBD1 matches 7 bases. With V trimmed by 3 bases and J by 4 bases, 7 bases remained unmatched. CDR3 length: 15 residues. The V gene's germline CDR1 is KGHSH and CDR2 LQKENI.

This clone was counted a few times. CDR3: CASSQGAGLYNEQFF. The DNA for the CDR3 is TGTGCCAGCAGCCAAGGGGCGGGGCTCTACAATGAGCAGTTCTTC. The chain uses TRBV5-8 and TRBJ2-1, with D maybe TRBD2 (6 bases). The CDR3 consists of 15 residues. Germline CDR1 SGHTS, CDR2 YDEGEE. V was shortened by 4 bases and J by 3 bases, with 14 bases between the two germline ends.

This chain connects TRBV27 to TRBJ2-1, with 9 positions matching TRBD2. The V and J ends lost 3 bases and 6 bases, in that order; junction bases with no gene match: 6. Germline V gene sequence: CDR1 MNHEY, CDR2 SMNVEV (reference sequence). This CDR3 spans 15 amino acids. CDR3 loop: CASSLGGLASNEQFF. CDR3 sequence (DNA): TGTGCCAGCAGTTTGGGGGGACTAGCTAGCAATGAGCAGTTCTTC.

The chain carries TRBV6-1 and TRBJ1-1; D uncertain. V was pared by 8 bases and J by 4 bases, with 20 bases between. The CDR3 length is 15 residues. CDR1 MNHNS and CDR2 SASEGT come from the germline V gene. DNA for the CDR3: TGTGCCAGCGTCGTGGGAAATTACCGGGGCACTGAAGCTTTCTTT. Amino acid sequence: CASVVGNYRGTEAFF.

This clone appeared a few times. CDR3 loop: CASSFTGKSNTEAFF. CDR3 nucleotide sequence: TGTGCCAGCAGTTTCACAGGGAAGTCGAACACTGAAGCTTTCTTT. The chain links TRBV7-3 to TRBJ1-1, with D perhaps TRBD1 (6 bases). The germline V and J ends were trimmed by 6 bases and 1 base, with 15 bases remaining between them. The CDR3 has 15 residues. Germline V gene sequence: CDR1 SGHTA, CDR2 FQGTGA.

The CDR3 DNA reads as TGTGCCAGCGCTTACGGAGGGGGCGCGAACATTCAGTACTTC. The encoded protein is CASAYGGGANIQYF. The rearrangement links TRBV2 to TRBJ2-4; D possibly corresponds to TRBD1 (7 bases). This CDR3 is 14 amino acids long. Per the germline V gene, CDR1 is SNHLY and CDR2 is FYNNEI. V lost 8 bases to trimming and J lost 7 bases, with 18 bases between them.

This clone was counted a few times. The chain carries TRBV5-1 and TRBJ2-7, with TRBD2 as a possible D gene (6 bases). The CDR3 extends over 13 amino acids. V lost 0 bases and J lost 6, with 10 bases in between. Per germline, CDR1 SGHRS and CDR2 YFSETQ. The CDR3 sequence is CASSLVETSEQYF. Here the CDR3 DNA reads TGCGCCAGCAGCTTGGTTGAGACTAGCGAGCAGTACTTC. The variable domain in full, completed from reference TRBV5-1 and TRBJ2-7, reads KAGVTQTPRYLIKTRGQQVTLSCSPISGHRSVSWYQQTPGQGLQFLFEYFSETQRNKGNFPGRFSGRQFSNSRSEMNVSTLELGDSALYLCASSLVETSEQYFGPGTRLTVT.

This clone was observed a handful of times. CDR3 protein: CASSLYRPAGGLDTQYF. The CDR3 DNA reads TGTGCCAGCAGTTTATATAGGCCGGCGGGAGGATTGGATACGCAGTATTTT. The gene calls are TRBV27 and TRBJ2-3; 8 nucleotides align to TRBD2. Germline V gives CDR1 MNHEY, CDR2 SMNVEV (reference sequence). V was clipped by 1 base and J by 6 bases; unmatched bases: 12. There are 17 residues in the CDR3.

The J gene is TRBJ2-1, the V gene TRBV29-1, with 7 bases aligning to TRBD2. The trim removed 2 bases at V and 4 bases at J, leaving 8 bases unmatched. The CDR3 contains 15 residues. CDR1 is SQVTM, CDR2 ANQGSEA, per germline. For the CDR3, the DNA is TGCAGCGTTGAACTGGCTAGCGGACCTTACAATGAGCAGTTCTTC. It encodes CSVELASGPYNEQFF.

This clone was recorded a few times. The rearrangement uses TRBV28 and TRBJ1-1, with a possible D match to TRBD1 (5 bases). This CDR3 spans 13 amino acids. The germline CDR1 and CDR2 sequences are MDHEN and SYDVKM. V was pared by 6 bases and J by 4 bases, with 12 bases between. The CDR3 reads CASSQRGATEAFF. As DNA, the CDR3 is TGTGCCAGCAGCCAAAGGGGTGCCACTGAAGCTTTCTTT.

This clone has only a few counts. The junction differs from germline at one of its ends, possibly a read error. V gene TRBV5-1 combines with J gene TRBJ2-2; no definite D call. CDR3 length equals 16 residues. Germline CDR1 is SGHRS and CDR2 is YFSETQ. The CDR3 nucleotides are TGCGCCAGCAGCTTGGTGGCCATATTGAACGCCGGGGAGCTGTTTTTT. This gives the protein CASSLVAILNAGELFF.

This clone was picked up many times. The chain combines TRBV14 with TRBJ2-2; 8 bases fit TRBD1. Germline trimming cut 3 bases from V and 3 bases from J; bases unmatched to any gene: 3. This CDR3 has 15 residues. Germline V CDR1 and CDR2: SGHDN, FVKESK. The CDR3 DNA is TGTGCCAGCAGCCAGAGACAGGGGCACACCGGGGAGCTGTTTTTT. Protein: CASSQRQGHTGELFF.

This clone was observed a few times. The CDR3 region is CASSFPGQGKAFF. CDR3 nucleotide sequence: TGTGCCAGCAGCTTTCCGGGACAGGGAAAGGCTTTCTTT. This chain uses TRBV5-4 with TRBJ1-1; 9 nucleotides match TRBD1. Trimming removed 2 bases from V and 11 bases from J; junction bases left unmatched: 7. This CDR3 contains 13 residues. In germline, CDR1 is SGHNT, CDR2 YYREEE (reference sequence).